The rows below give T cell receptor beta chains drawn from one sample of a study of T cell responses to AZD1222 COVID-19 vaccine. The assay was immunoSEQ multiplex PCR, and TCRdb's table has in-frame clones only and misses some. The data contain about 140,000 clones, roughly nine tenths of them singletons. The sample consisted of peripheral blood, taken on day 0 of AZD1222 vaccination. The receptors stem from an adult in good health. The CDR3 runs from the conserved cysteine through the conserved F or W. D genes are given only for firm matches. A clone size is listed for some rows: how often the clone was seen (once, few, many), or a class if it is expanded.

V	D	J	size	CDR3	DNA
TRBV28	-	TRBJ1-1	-	CASTASGQRAFF	TGTGCCAGCACGGCCTCTGGACAGCGCGCTTTCTTT
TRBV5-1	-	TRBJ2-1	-	CASSLDRGPYNEQFF	TGCGCCAGCAGCTTGGATCGGGGACCCTACAATGAGCAGTTCTTC
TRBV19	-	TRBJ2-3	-	CASRGAGQSTDTQYF	TGTGCCAGTAGGGGTGCAGGTCAGAGCACAGATACGCAGTATTTT
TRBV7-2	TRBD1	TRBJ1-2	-	CASSLDSRDRGVYGYTF	TGTGCCAGCAGCTTAGACTCAAGGGACAGGGGAGTCTATGGCTACACCTTC
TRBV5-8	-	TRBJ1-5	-	CASRKSNQPQHF	TGTGCCAGCAGGAAAAGCAATCAGCCCCAGCATTTT
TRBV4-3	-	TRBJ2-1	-	CASSQDPPESSYNEQFF	TGCGCCAGCAGCCAAGACCCCCCGGAGAGCTCCTACAATGAGCAGTTCTTC
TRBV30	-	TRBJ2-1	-	CAWSVLAGQYNEQFF	TGTGCCTGGAGTGTACTGGCGGGGCAGTACAATGAGCAGTTCTTC
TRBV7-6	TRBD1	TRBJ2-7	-	CASSLGTGGEDEQYF	TGTGCCAGCAGCTTAGGGACAGGGGGTGAGGACGAGCAGTACTTC
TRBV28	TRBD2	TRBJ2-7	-	CASSGLAGGPYEQYF	TGTGCCAGCAGTGGCCTAGCGGGAGGGCCTTACGAGCAGTACTTC
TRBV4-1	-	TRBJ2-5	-	CASSPGDYQETQYF	TGCGCCAGCAGCCCGGGGGACTACCAAGAGACCCAGTACTTC
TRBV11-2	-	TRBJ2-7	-	CASSLVLGGGAPYEQYF	TGTGCCAGCAGCTTAGTGCTCGGCGGGGGCGCTCCCTACGAGCAGTACTTC
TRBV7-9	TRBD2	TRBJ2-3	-	CASSPGLAGGTDTQYF	TGTGCCAGCAGCCCCGGACTAGCGGGGGGCACAGATACGCAGTATTTT
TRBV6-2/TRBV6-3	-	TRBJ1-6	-	CASSLERVSYNSPLHF	TGTGCCAGCAGTCTCGAGAGGGTCTCCTATAATTCACCCCTCCACTTT
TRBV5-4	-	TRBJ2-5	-	CASSLAAETQYF	TGTGCCAGCAGCTTGGCGGCGGAGACCCAGTACTTC
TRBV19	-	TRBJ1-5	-	CASIKLNSNQPQHF	TGTGCCAGTATCAAGCTTAATAGCAATCAGCCCCAGCATTTT
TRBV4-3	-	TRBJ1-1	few	CASSPGITGEAFF	TGCGCCAGCAGCCCGGGGATCACAGGTGAAGCTTTCTTT
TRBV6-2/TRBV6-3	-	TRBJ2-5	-	CASSYGGPDRGETQYF	TGTGCCAGCAGTTACGGCGGACCGGATAGGGGAGAGACCCAGTACTTC
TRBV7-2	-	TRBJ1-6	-	CASSLSGGDNSPLHF	TGTGCCAGCAGCTTATCGGGGGGTGATAATTCACCCCTCCACTTT
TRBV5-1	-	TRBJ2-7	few	CASSPVATTLYEQYF	TGCGCCAGCAGCCCTGTGGCTACAACTTTGTACGAGCAGTACTTC
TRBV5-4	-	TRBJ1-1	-	CASRQSGFGTEAFF	TGTGCCAGCAGACAGAGCGGGTTCGGGACTGAAGCTTTCTTT
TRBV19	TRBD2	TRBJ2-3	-	CASSSGRTSYTDTQYF	TGTGCCAGTAGTAGCGGGAGAACTAGCTACACAGATACGCAGTATTTT
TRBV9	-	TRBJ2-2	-	CASSVVSAGELFF	TGTGCCAGCAGCGTAGTTTCCGCCGGGGAGCTGTTTTTT
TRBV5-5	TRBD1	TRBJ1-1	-	CASSLTGQVNTEAFF	TGTGCCAGCAGCTTGACGGGACAGGTTAACACTGAAGCTTTCTTT
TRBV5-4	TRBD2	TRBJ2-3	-	CASSLDRGVTDTQYF	TGTGCCAGCAGCCTGGACCGGGGGGTGACAGATACGCAGTATTTT
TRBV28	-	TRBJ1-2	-	CASSLLGDGYTF	TGTGCCAGCAGTTTATTGGGGGACGGCTACACCTTC
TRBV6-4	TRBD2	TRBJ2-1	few	CASSASTSGDYNEQFF	TGTGCCAGCAGTGCGTCGACTAGCGGGGACTACAATGAGCAGTTCTTC
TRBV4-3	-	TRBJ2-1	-	CASRKTQVTYEQFF	TGCGCCAGCAGGAAAACCCAGGTGACGTATGAGCAGTTCTTC
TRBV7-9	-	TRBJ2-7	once	CASSPSYTYEQYF	TGTGCCAGCAGCCCTTCGTACACCTACGAGCAGTACTTC
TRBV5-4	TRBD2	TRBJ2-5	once	CASSIAGGTSGTPSQETQYF	TGTGCCAGCAGCATCGCGGGGGGGACTAGCGGGACGCCAAGTCAGGAGACCCAGTACTTC
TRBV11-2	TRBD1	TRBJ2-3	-	CASSLTGETDTQYF	TGTGCCAGCAGCTTAACAGGGGAAACAGATACGCAGTATTTT
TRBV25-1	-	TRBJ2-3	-	CASSAQGRVKDTQYF	TGTGCCAGCAGCGCCCAGGGCAGGGTGAAAGATACGCAGTATTTT
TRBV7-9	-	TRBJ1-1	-	CASNLAGNTEAFF	TGTGCCAGCAACCTGGCCGGAAACACTGAAGCTTTCTTT
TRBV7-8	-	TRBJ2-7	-	CASSPDINYYEQYF	TGTGCCAGCAGCCCGGACATAAATTACTACGAGCAGTACTTC
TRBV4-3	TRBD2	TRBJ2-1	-	CASSQAPGGGEFSYNEQFF	TGCGCCAGCAGCCAAGCCCCAGGTGGGGGGGAGTTCTCCTACAATGAGCAGTTCTTC
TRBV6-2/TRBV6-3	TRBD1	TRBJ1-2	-	CASSPLVTGVYGYTF	TGTGCCAGCAGTCCACTGGTGACAGGGGTCTATGGCTACACCTTC
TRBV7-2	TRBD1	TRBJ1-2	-	CASSLDRGPLYGYTF	TGTGCCAGCAGCTTAGACAGGGGACCCCTCTATGGCTACACCTTC
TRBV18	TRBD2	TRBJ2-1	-	CASSPPARASGSQEQFF	TGTGCCAGCTCACCCCCCGCGAGGGCTAGCGGGAGTCAGGAGCAGTTCTTC
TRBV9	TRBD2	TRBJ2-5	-	CASSTPGTSAQETQYF	TGTGCCAGCAGCACGCCCGGGACTAGCGCCCAAGAGACCCAGTACTTC
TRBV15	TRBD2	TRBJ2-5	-	CATSRSLSGGETQYF	TGTGCCACCAGCAGATCCCTTAGCGGGGGGGAGACCCAGTACTTC
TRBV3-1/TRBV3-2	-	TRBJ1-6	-	CASSQVRTYSPLHF	TGTGCCAGCAGCCAAGTCCGGACGTATTCACCCCTCCACTTT
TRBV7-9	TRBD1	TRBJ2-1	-	CASSLEGIRGPYNEQFF	TGTGCCAGCAGCTTAGAGGGCATCAGGGGGCCATACAATGAGCAGTTCTTC
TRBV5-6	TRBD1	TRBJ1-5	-	CASSLGTDYQPQHF	TGTGCCAGCAGTTTAGGGACAGATTATCAGCCCCAGCATTTT
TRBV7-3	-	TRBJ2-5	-	CASSRAQGQHF	TGTGCCAGCAGCCGTGCGCAGGGGCAGCACTTC
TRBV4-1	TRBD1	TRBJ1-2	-	CASSQPREGARGYAF	TGCGCCAGCAGCCAACCCCGAGAGGGGGCGAGAGGCTACGCCTTC
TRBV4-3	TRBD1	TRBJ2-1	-	CASSFSRDRAYEQFF	TGCGCCAGCAGCTTCTCCCGGGACAGGGCTTATGAGCAGTTCTTC
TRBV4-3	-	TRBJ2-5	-	CASSQDITPSETQYF	TGCGCCAGCAGCCAAGATATAACTCCCTCTGAGACCCAGTACTTC
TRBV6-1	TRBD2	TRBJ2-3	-	CASSESSGGGRDTQYF	TGTGCCAGCAGTGAATCTAGCGGGGGGGGAAGGGATACGCAGTATTTT
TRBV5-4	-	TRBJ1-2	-	CASSLAGQGGGYTF	TGTGCCAGCAGCTTGGCGGGTCAGGGTGGAGGCTACACCTTC
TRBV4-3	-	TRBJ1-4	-	CASSQDLGGPGEKLFF	TGCGCCAGCAGCCAAGATTTGGGAGGGCCGGGGGAAAAACTGTTTTTT
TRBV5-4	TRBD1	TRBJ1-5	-	CASSDGTGHQPQHF	TGTGCCAGCAGCGACGGGACAGGGCATCAGCCCCAGCATTTT
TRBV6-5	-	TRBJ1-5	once	CASTPLGPNQPQHF	TGTGCCAGCACCCCTTTGGGTCCCAATCAGCCCCAGCATTTT
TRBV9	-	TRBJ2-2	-	CASSVSSGTNTGELFF	TGTGCCAGCAGCGTATCCAGCGGGACAAACACCGGGGAGCTGTTTTTT
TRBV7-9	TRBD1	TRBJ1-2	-	CASSSGTGGSNYGYTF	TGTGCCAGCAGCTCCGGGACAGGGGGCTCTAACTATGGCTACACCTTC